Below, 19 T cell receptor beta chains from the same sample are listed, as sequenced in a study of blood T cell repertoires in COVID-19. Sequencing used immunoSEQ multiplex PCR; TCRdb keeps in-frame clones, though not all of them. The sample includes 280,000 or so clones, 65% to 90% seen only once; the top ten take 10% to 15%. The sequenced sample consisted of peripheral blood. All receptors derive from a human donor in a cohort sampled during active COVID-19.

V usage is TRBV29-1 and J usage is TRBJ2-2; D is unclear. The V end was cut by 7 bases, the J end by 2 bases, with 5 bases between. Germline CDR1 and CDR2: SQVTM and ANQGSEA. This CDR3 spans 11 amino acids. CDR3 amino acids: CSAKNTGELFF. CDR3 coding DNA: TGCAGCGCTAAAAACACCGGGGAGCTGTTTTTT.

The gene calls are TRBV30 and TRBJ2-5; D uncertain. V lost 3 bases to trimming and J lost 5 bases, with 7 bases between them. Germline V gene data show CDR1 as GTSNPN and CDR2 as SVGIG (reference sequence). This CDR3 comprises 11 residues. CDR3 in amino acids: CAWRGEETQYF. DNA for the CDR3: TGTGCCTGGAGAGGAGAGGAGACCCAGTACTTC. Using reference TRBV30 and TRBJ2-5 for the parts outside the CDR3, the full variable domain is SQTIHQWPATLVQPVGSPLSLECTVEGTSNPNLYWYRQAAGRGLQLLFYSVGIGQISSEVPQNLSASRPQDRQFILSSKKLLLSDSGFYLCAWRGEETQYFGPGTRLLVL.

The genes are TRBV9 and TRBJ1-1; 9 nucleotides align to TRBD1. V trimming: 4 bases; J trimming: 4 bases; junction bases outside the gene matches: 5. The germline gives CDR1 SGDLS, CDR2 YYNGEE. CDR3 length: 14 residues. CDR3 nucleotides: TGTGCCAGCAGCTTCACGGACAGGGGCACTGAAGCTTTCTTT. It is translated as CASSFTDRGTEAFF.

A few counts support this clone. V and J are TRBV6-5 and TRBJ2-4, with TRBD1 matching 10 bases. Germline CDR1 is MNHEY and CDR2 is SVGAGI. This CDR3 is built from 16 residues. J was trimmed by 1 base and V by 2 bases; bases with no gene match: 2. CDR3 loop: CASSYDRGLAKNIQYF. CDR3 sequence (DNA): TGTGCCAGCAGTTACGACAGGGGGCTTGCCAAAAACATTCAGTACTTC.

The chain links TRBV7-9 to TRBJ2-1, with D hard to call. CDR1 is SEHNR and CDR2 is FQNEAQ in the germline V gene (reference sequence). V was shortened by 3 bases and J by 5 bases, with 11 bases between the two germline ends. This CDR3 contains 14 residues. The CDR3 sequence: CASSFGQVNNEQFF. The CDR3 bases are TGTGCCAGCAGCTTTGGGCAGGTGAACAATGAGCAGTTCTTC.

This clone was seen only a few times. The V gene is TRBV28, the J gene TRBJ2-7; weak D call: TRBD2 (6 bases). The germline V and J ends were trimmed by 5 bases and 3 bases, with 17 bases remaining between them. CDR1 MDHEN and CDR2 SYDVKM come from the germline V gene. CDR3 length equals 15 residues. The CDR3 nucleotides read TGTGCCAGCAGTGCCCCCGGGACTCCTAGCTACGAGCAGTACTTC. It encodes CASSAPGTPSYEQYF.

The chain recombines TRBV30 with TRBJ1-2, with D maybe TRBD1 (6 bases). This CDR3 is 11 amino acids long. V shed 6 bases and J shed 7 bases, with 12 bases lying between them. Germline assignment: CDR1 GTSNPN and CDR2 SVGIG (reference sequence). The CDR3 nucleotides are TGTGCCTGTGCAGGGGTCGGTGGCTACACCTTC. Its translation is CACAGVGGYTF. Using reference TRBV30 and TRBJ1-2 for the parts outside the CDR3, the full variable domain is SQTIHQWPATLVQPVGSPLSLECTVEGTSNPNLYWYRQAAGRGLQLLFYSVGIGQISSEVPQNLSASRPQDRQFILSSKKLLLSDSGFYLCACAGVGGYTFGSGTRLTVV.

The table lists this clone with a count of one. This chain links TRBV6-5 with TRBJ2-5; tentatively, D is TRBD2 (5 bases). V lost 2 bases to trimming and J lost 4 bases, with 8 bases between them. This CDR3 is 13 amino acids long. The germline V gene encodes CDR1 MNHEY and CDR2 SVGAGI. The CDR3, as DNA: TGTGCCAGCAGTTACCGGGGTAGAGAGACCCAGTACTTC. It translates to CASSYRGRETQYF.

V usage is TRBV18 and J usage is TRBJ2-2, with 7 bases that match TRBD1. Germline V gives CDR1 KGHSH, CDR2 LQKENI. Unmatched junction bases numbered 7, after V lost 5 bases and J lost 4 bases. The CDR3 is 15 amino acids. CDR3 amino acids: CASSSGQKTTGELFF. The CDR3 DNA is TGTGCCAGCTCATCGGGACAGAAGACCACCGGGGAGCTGTTTTTT.

The chain has TRBV29-1 and TRBJ1-1; 8 nucleotides line up with TRBD1. Germline CDR1 SQVTM, CDR2 ANQGSEA. With 4 bases clipped from V and 1 base from J, the junction kept 2 bases outside the gene matches. The CDR3 has 13 amino acids. The CDR3 sequence: CSVGQGANTEAFF. In DNA, the CDR3 is TGCAGCGTTGGGCAGGGGGCGAACACTGAAGCTTTCTTT.

This clone was counted ten times or more. The same CDR3 arises from other DNA sequences in this sample as well. The rearrangement uses TRBV13 and TRBJ2-7; no clear D gene. The germline CDR1 and CDR2 sequences are PRHDT and FYEKMQ (reference sequence). The CDR3 extends over 12 amino acids. Trimming left V 2 bases short and J 4 bases short, with 6 bases between. The CDR3 region has the DNA TGTGCCAGCAGCTTATCCTCTTACGAGCAGTACTTC. Translation: CASSLSSYEQYF.

This rearrangement joins TRBV6-5 to TRBJ2-7; 7 bases agree with TRBD1. V shed 6 bases, J shed 0 bases, and the junction held 8 bases outside the gene matches. The CDR3 loop spans 15 amino acids. Per the germline V gene, CDR1 is MNHEY and CDR2 is SVGAGI. The DNA for the CDR3 is TGTGCCAGCAGCCGCTCCGGGACAGTCTCCTACGAGCAGTACTTC. This sequence encodes CASSRSGTVSYEQYF.

This chain joins TRBV3-1 (or the pseudogene TRBV3-2) and TRBJ2-1, with a tentative D call TRBD1 (6 bases). There are 16 residues in the CDR3. The V and J ends lost 1 base and 4 bases respectively, with 14 bases between them. Germline CDR1 reads LGHDT; CDR2 reads YNNKEL (reference sequence). This CDR3 is CASSQGLGGRYNEQFF. The CDR3 nucleotides read TGTGCCAGCAGCCAAGGGTTAGGGGGTCGGTACAATGAGCAGTTCTTC.

This clone was seen once. The chain couples TRBV20-1 to TRBJ1-2; TRBD1 matches at 8 bases. J lost 7 bases, V lost 6 bases, and 4 bases had no gene match. From germline, CDR1 is DFQATT and CDR2 SNEGSKA (reference sequence). The CDR3 totals 11 residues. The CDR3 is CSAAGGFGYTF. CDR3 in DNA: TGCAGTGCCGCAGGGGGCTTTGGCTACACCTTC.

The rearrangement joins TRBV5-1 to TRBJ1-1, with D perhaps TRBD1 (6 bases). The germline V gene encodes CDR1 SGHRS and CDR2 YFSETQ. This CDR3 has 14 residues. V was shortened by 4 bases and J by 0 bases, with 10 bases between the two germline ends. The CDR3 sequence: CASSPGHLNTEAFF. As DNA, the CDR3 is TGCGCCAGCAGCCCGGGACACTTGAACACTGAAGCTTTCTTT.

The chain has TRBV4-1 and TRBJ2-7; unclear D gene. This CDR3 is 15 amino acids long. Germline CDR1 reads MGHRA; CDR2 reads YSYEKL. Trimming left V 0 bases short and J 0 bases short, with 9 bases between. The CDR3 nucleotides are TGCGCCAGCAGCCAAGAGGGCTTCAGCTCCTACGAGCAGTACTTC. Its protein is CASSQEGFSSYEQYF.

The chain recombines TRBV10-3 with TRBJ2-3; TRBD2 matches at 9 bases. Trimming removed 3 bases from V and 2 bases from J; junction bases left unmatched: 12. Germline CDR1 ENHRY, CDR2 SYGVKD. The CDR3 is 18 amino acids. The CDR3 loop reads CAISDLLRLAESTDTQYF. The CDR3, as DNA: TGTGCCATCAGTGACCTGCTAAGACTAGCGGAATCCACAGATACGCAGTATTTT.

The chain has TRBV5-4 and TRBJ1-1; D possibly corresponds to TRBD1 (6 bases). Between the trimmed V and J ends, which lost 4 bases and 5 bases, there was a span of 9 bases. Germline V gene data show CDR1 as SGHNT and CDR2 as YYREEE (reference sequence). CDR3 length equals 12 residues. DNA for the CDR3: TGTGCCAGCAGCGGGGGCGCGACTGAAGCTTTCTTT. The encoded protein is CASSGGATEAFF.

This chain links TRBV7-2 with TRBJ2-1, with 7 bases identical to TRBD1. CDR1 is SGHTA, CDR2 FQGNSA, per germline. After removal of 5 bases from V and 13 bases from J, the junction contained 8 bases not matched to a gene. The length of the CDR3 is 12 residues. The CDR3 loop is CASSRDRVLQFF. The CDR3, as DNA: TGTGCCAGCAGCAGGGACAGAGTTCTTCAGTTCTTC.